The next 18 T cell receptor beta chains were all read from a single sample in a study of CD8 T cells in ankylosing spondylitis. TCRdb reprocessed the 5' RACE reads via MiXCR and lists one record per CDR3 protein. The data show 150,000 or so distinct CDR3 sequences, with around 32% seen just once and 4.5% to 6% held by the top ten. Sequenced material: synovial fluid, either unsorted or a sorted T cell fraction (not recorded which). The receptors come from a male donor with ankylosing spondylitis.

This clonotype was seen only a few times. The chain joins TRBV6-7 to TRBJ1-1; the D is unclear. TRBV6-7 is assigned to the ORF class and has an uncertain function. V lost 5 bases and J 1 base, leaving 14 bases between the germline ends. The CDR3 contains 15 residues. DNA of the CDR3: TGTGCCAGCAGTCCTCGCGGACGGACGAACACTGAAGCTTTCTTT. Encoded protein: CASSPRGRTNTEAFF.

This chain joins TRBV19 and TRBJ2-4; 7 nucleotides align to TRBD1. The CDR3 is 13 amino acids. Germline V lookup: CDR1 LNHDA, CDR2 SQIVND (reference sequence). Trimming at V came to 7 bases and at J to 5 bases, leaving 5 bases not matched to a gene. The CDR3 loop is CASMWQGENIQYF. CDR3 DNA sequence: TGTGCCAGTATGTGGCAGGGGGAAAACATTCAGTACTTC.

This clonotype has a handful of counts. This chain connects TRBV28 to TRBJ2-2; unclear D gene. This CDR3 region has 12 residues. Germline CDR1 reads MDHEN; CDR2 reads SYDVKM. The V end was cut by 7 bases, the J end by 10 bases, with 13 bases between. This chain's CDR3 is CASTRSWEELFF. The CDR3 DNA sequence: TGTGCCAGCACCCGTAGCTGGGAGGAGCTGTTTTTT.

The sample holds many counts of this clonotype. This CDR3 is CASSEFGTGGGNEQFF. The CDR3 DNA is TGTGCCAGCAGTGAATTTGGGACAGGGGGAGGCAATGAGCAGTTCTTC. This rearrangement joins TRBV25-1 to TRBJ2-1; 11 nucleotides match TRBD1. V gave up 1 base and J gave up 6 bases; unmatched junction bases: 5. This CDR3 has 16 residues. Germline V gives CDR1 MGHDK, CDR2 SYGVNS.

In this sample, this clonotype turned up once. This chain uses TRBV5-1 with TRBJ1-1; D call uncertain. The CDR3 has 14 amino acids. V dropped 0 bases and J dropped 6 bases, with 12 bases sitting between them. The germline V gene encodes CDR1 SGHRS and CDR2 YFSETQ. The CDR3 nucleotides are TGCGCCAGCAGCTTGGGTCCGGGAGGGTCTGAAGCTTTCTTT. This translates into CASSLGPGGSEAFF.

The rearrangement uses TRBV27 and TRBJ2-1; 7 bases agree with TRBD2. CDR3 size: 18 residues. Germline V gene sequence: CDR1 MNHEY, CDR2 SMNVEV (reference sequence). V shed 3 bases, J shed 2 bases, and the junction held 13 bases outside the gene matches. CDR3 residues: CASSFAVGTTTPYNEQFF. The CDR3, as DNA: TGTGCCAGCAGTTTCGCTGTCGGGACTACAACCCCCTACAATGAGCAGTTCTTC.

The rearrangement links TRBV20-1 to TRBJ2-5; the D gene is possibly TRBD2 (5 bases). This CDR3 contains 14 residues. Germline loops: CDR1 DFQATT, CDR2 SNEGSKA (reference sequence). Trimming cost V 3 bases and J 4 bases, with 15 bases left between them. In nucleotides, the CDR3 is TGCAGTGCTAGTCTCCAGCAGGCGGGAGAGACCCAGTACTTC. It yields the protein CSASLQQAGETQYF.

This clonotype showed up many times. This chain links TRBV6-2 or TRBV6-3 with TRBJ1-2; the D gene is possibly TRBD1 (6 bases). Germline V lookup: CDR1 MNHEY, CDR2 SVGEGT. The CDR3 length is 12 residues. Trimming shortened V by 0 bases and J by 9 bases, and 8 bases separated the two germline ends. As DNA, the CDR3 is TGTGCCAGCAGTTACTCCGGGACACGCTACACCTTC. Translating it yields CASSYSGTRYTF.

The J gene is TRBJ2-6, the V gene TRBV6-2 or TRBV6-3, with D possibly being TRBD1 (5 bases). Germline values: CDR1 MNHEY, CDR2 SVGEGT. Trimming took 6 bases from V and 1 from J, leaving 10 bases between them. The CDR3 totals 15 residues. CDR3 DNA sequence: TGTGCCAGCAGGATACCAGGGTCTGGGGCCAACGTCCTGACTTTC. Its translation is CASRIPGSGANVLTF.

This clonotype was observed a handful of times. This chain uses TRBV20-1 with TRBJ2-1; D is perhaps TRBD2 (5 bases). Trimming took 1 base from V and 8 from J, leaving 12 bases between them. Germline assignment: CDR1 DFQATT and CDR2 SNEGSKA (reference sequence). CDR3 length: 13 residues. CDR3 nucleotide sequence: TGCAGTGCTAGAGGGACCCCCGGGGATGAGCAGTTCTTC. The encoded protein is CSARGTPGDEQFF.

This clonotype has a count of ten or more. V usage is TRBV2 and J usage is TRBJ1-5; 7 bases match TRBD1. J was trimmed by 0 bases and V by 2 bases; bases with no gene match: 1. CDR1 and CDR2 from the germline V gene are SNHLY and FYNNEI. The CDR3 extends over 15 amino acids. CDR3 sequence: CASSERGLSNQPQHF. The DNA for the CDR3 is TGTGCCAGCAGTGAAAGGGGGCTTAGCAATCAGCCCCAGCATTTT.

Here the CDR3 reads CASSSRTPYYGYTF. The CDR3 nucleotides are TGTGCCAGCAGTTCTCGGACTCCCTACTATGGCTACACCTTC. V gene TRBV12-3 or TRBV12-4 combines with J gene TRBJ1-2; unclear D gene. Trimming removed 4 bases at V and 3 bases at J, with 12 bases between. The CDR3 covers 14 residues.

This clonotype was seen only a few times. J is TRBJ2-7 and V is TRBV2; tentatively, D is TRBD2 (6 bases). The CDR3 spans 13 residues. Per germline, CDR1 SNHLY and CDR2 FYNNEI. Trimming took off 6 bases at V and 0 bases at J, with 9 bases between the two ends. In nucleotides, the CDR3 is TGTGCCAGCAGGCGGGGCAGCTCCTACGAGCAGTACTTC. It translates to CASRRGSSYEQYF.

This clonotype was picked up a small number of times. The DNA for the CDR3 is TGTGCCAGCAGTGACCTAGGGGGGGGGTCAGCCTACGAGCAGTACTTC. Residues: CASSDLGGGSAYEQYF. This chain joins TRBV25-1 and TRBJ2-7; D is possibly TRBD2 (7 bases). This CDR3 spans 16 amino acids. Germline assignment: CDR1 MGHDK and CDR2 SYGVNS. The V and J ends lost 3 bases and 2 bases respectively, with 17 bases between them.

The table lists this clonotype with many counts. The chain is built from TRBV24-1 and TRBJ2-7; no clear D. Germline V gene sequence: CDR1 KGHDR, CDR2 SFDVKD. Trimming removed 5 bases at V and 3 bases at J, with 10 bases between. The CDR3 contains 13 residues. CDR3 loop: CATSAGPNYEQYF. The CDR3 region has the DNA TGTGCCACCAGTGCCGGACCCAACTACGAGCAGTACTTC.

The chain couples TRBV2 to TRBJ2-1, with 7 positions matching TRBD2. The germline V gene encodes CDR1 SNHLY and CDR2 FYNNEI. Losses at the gene ends were 6 bases for V and 3 bases for J; bases not matched to a gene: 8. The CDR3 length is 15 residues. CDR3 loop: CASSSERGFYNEQFF. The DNA of the CDR3 is TGTGCCAGCAGCTCTGAGCGGGGCTTCTACAATGAGCAGTTCTTC.

This clonotype was picked up a small number of times. This chain connects TRBV5-6 to TRBJ1-5; D might be TRBD1 (6 bases). Per the germline V gene, CDR1 is SGHDT and CDR2 is YYEEEE. With 0 bases removed from V and 3 bases from J, the gap between germline ends came to 10 bases. The CDR3 runs to 15 residues. The CDR3 DNA reads TGTGCCAGCAGCTTGGCAGGGGCGGTCAATCAGCCCCAGCATTTT. This codes for CASSLAGAVNQPQHF. Together with reference TRBV5-6 and TRBJ1-5, the CDR3 gives the full variable domain: DAGVTQSPTHLIKTRGQQVTLRCSPKSGHDTVSWYQQALGQGPQFIFQYYEEEERQRGNFPDRFSGHQFPNYSSELNVNALLLGDSALYLCASSLAGAVNQPQHFGDGTRLSIL.

This clonotype was counted only a few times. The chain recombines TRBV28 with TRBJ1-5, with D unresolved. The germline gives CDR1 MDHEN, CDR2 SYDVKM. The V and J ends lost 6 bases and 4 bases respectively, with 13 bases between them. The CDR3 length is 14 residues. This chain's CDR3 is CASRPEVPNQPQHF. Written as DNA, the CDR3 is TGTGCCAGCAGACCGGAAGTTCCTAATCAGCCCCAGCATTTT.